What follows are 32 T cell receptor beta chains derived from one specimen sequenced in a study of long-term antiretroviral therapy in people with HIV. Survey-level resolution applied to immunoSEQ assay v3.0. The assay was immunoSEQ multiplex PCR, and TCRdb's table has in-frame clones only and misses some. The sample has roughly 34,000 clones; 70% to 80% are singletons. Sequences were derived from unsorted PBMCs, sampled 1.9 years after starting antiretroviral therapy. These receptors all come from a man aged 18 to 30 with HIV.

V is TRBV2 and J is TRBJ2-7, with unresolved D. V lost 0 bases to trimming and J lost 3 bases, with 3 bases between them. Germline-derived CDR1 and CDR2 are SNHLY and FYNNEI. The CDR3 is 12 residues long. Written as DNA, the CDR3 is TGTGCCAGCAGTGAAGCGAGCTACGAGCAGTACGTC. This sequence encodes CASSEASYEQYV.

With regard to this clone: Other DNA sequences in the same sample also yield this CDR3. This chain links TRBV5-4 with TRBJ2-3; 7 bases are shared with TRBD1. Germline CDR1 is SGHNT and CDR2 is YYREEE (reference sequence). This CDR3 comprises 15 residues. The ends lost 5 bases at V and 2 bases at J; junction bases unmatched: 8. The CDR3 region has the DNA TGTGCCAGCAGTTCAGCCGGGACAGTCACAGATACGCAGTATTTT. It encodes CASSSAGTVTDTQYF.

The chain is built from TRBV28 and TRBJ2-5, with D perhaps TRBD1 (6 bases). Germline lookup yields CDR1 MDHEN and CDR2 SYDVKM. This CDR3 contains 14 residues. The V end lost 3 bases, the J end lost 5 bases, and 13 bases lay between the germline ends. This CDR3 is CASSLLGGPETQYF. The CDR3 nucleotides read TGTGCCAGCAGTTTGTTAGGGGGTCCGGAGACCCAGTACTTC.

The V gene is TRBV5-1, the J gene TRBJ2-2; D is perhaps TRBD1 (5 bases). CDR3 length equals 14 residues. Germline V gene sequence: CDR1 SGHRS, CDR2 YFSETQ. V was trimmed by 1 base and J by 6 bases, leaving 10 bases between them. DNA for the CDR3: TGCGCCAGCAGCTTGAGGGGTGAGGCCGGGGAGCTGTTTTTT. This gives the protein CASSLRGEAGELFF.

The chain employs TRBV9 and TRBJ1-2, with a possible D match to TRBD1 (6 bases). The germline CDR1 and CDR2 sequences are SGDLS and YYNGEE. The CDR3 extends over 17 amino acids. V lost 1 base, J lost 4 bases, and 20 bases lay in between. This CDR3 is CASSVSGAQDFSYGYTF. DNA for the CDR3: TGTGCCAGCAGCGTATCGGGGGCGCAGGATTTTTCCTATGGCTACACCTTC.

The chain has TRBV19 and TRBJ1-1; no firm D call. The germline V and J ends were trimmed by 0 bases and 0 bases, with 11 bases remaining between them. CDR1 is LNHDA and CDR2 is SQIVND in the germline V gene (reference sequence). This CDR3 comprises 16 residues. The CDR3 spells CASSIDLETLNTEAFF. CDR3 DNA sequence: TGTGCCAGTAGTATAGACCTTGAGACACTGAACACTGAAGCTTTCTTT.

This chain links TRBV23-1 with TRBJ2-7; 7 bases align to TRBD2. TRBV23-1 is reported as an ORF; its role is uncertain. This CDR3 is 15 amino acids long. Losses at the gene ends were 8 bases for V and 2 bases for J; bases not matched to a gene: 12. CDR3 amino acids: CASSDFGGGAYEQYV. The CDR3 bases are TGCGCCAGCTCTGACTTCGGGGGAGGGGCCTACGAGCAGTACGTC.

The V gene is TRBV7-9, the J gene TRBJ2-3; D is uncertain. Trimming left V 1 base short and J 6 bases short, with 8 bases between. This CDR3 region has 13 residues. Germline-derived CDR1 and CDR2 are SEHNR and FQNEAQ (reference sequence). This CDR3 is CASSLDKPDTQYF. Written as DNA, the CDR3 is TGTGCCAGCAGCTTAGATAAACCGGATACGCAGTATTTT.

This clone was found a few times. The V call is TRBV5-1, the J call TRBJ1-6; TRBD1 aligns across 8 bases. CDR1 and CDR2 from the germline V gene are SGHRS and YFSETQ. With V trimmed by 1 base and J by 7 bases, 1 base remained unmatched. The CDR3 has 14 residues. In DNA, the CDR3 is TGCGCCAGCAGCTTGTGGACAGGGAATTCACCCCTCCACTTT. It specifies CASSLWTGNSPLHF.

This chain uses TRBV7-8 with TRBJ1-6; 9 bases fit TRBD1. CDR3 length: 16 residues. Per the germline V gene, CDR1 is SGHVS and CDR2 is FQNEAQ. Trimming cost V 1 base and J 9 bases; bases outside gene matches: 7. Here the CDR3 DNA reads TGTGCCAGCAGCTTAGGTTTGGACAGGGGTGGTTCACCCCTCCACTTT. As protein: CASSLGLDRGGSPLHF.

J is TRBJ2-7 and V is TRBV15, with 8 bases lining up with TRBD2. This CDR3 comprises 15 residues. V lost 5 bases and J lost 4; bases outside the gene matches: 10. Germline loops: CDR1 LNHNV, CDR2 YYDKDF (reference sequence). The CDR3 DNA sequence: TGTGCCACCAGCTACTTTGGGCCGGGGGGGTACGAGCAGTACTTC. Translating gives CATSYFGPGGYEQYF.

The V gene is TRBV7-8, the J gene TRBJ1-1; 7 positions match TRBD1. V lost 5 bases to trimming and J lost 6 bases; unmatched junction nucleotides: 12. Germline loops: CDR1 SGHVS, CDR2 FQNEAQ. This CDR3 is 15 amino acids long. CDR3 region: CASSLSTGPRAEAFF. CDR3 DNA sequence: TGTGCCAGCAGCCTTTCGACAGGGCCCAGGGCTGAAGCTTTCTTT.

The chain recombines TRBV9 with TRBJ2-5; 7 bases line up with TRBD1. The CDR3 is made up of 14 amino acids. The germline V gene encodes CDR1 SGDLS and CDR2 YYNGEE. V lost 4 bases, J lost 2 bases, and 5 bases stayed unmatched. CDR3 DNA sequence: TGTGCCAGCAGCTCCGGGACAGATCAAGAGACCCAGTACTTC. Translation: CASSSGTDQETQYF.

The chain links TRBV5-1 to TRBJ1-1; 7 bases fit TRBD1. This CDR3 has 15 residues. Germline loops: CDR1 SGHRS, CDR2 YFSETQ. J was trimmed by 11 bases and V by 0 bases; bases with no gene match: 13. Written as DNA, the CDR3 is TGCGCCAGCAGCTTGGATTCAGGGGGGGTACTGAATGCTTTCTTT. Its protein product is CASSLDSGGVLNAFF.

V usage is TRBV19 and J usage is TRBJ2-5, with a tentative D call TRBD2 (7 bases). The germline gives CDR1 LNHDA, CDR2 SQIVND (reference sequence). There are 15 residues in the CDR3. The V and J ends lost 11 bases and 2 bases respectively, with 21 bases between them. In DNA form, the CDR3 reads TGTGCCTCCTCGGGGGGCGGGGGCTCACAAGAGACCCAGTACTTC. As protein: CASSGGGGSQETQYF. Full variable domain (missing parts from reference TRBV19 and TRBJ2-5): DGGITQSPKYLFRKEGQNVTLSCEQNLNHDAMYWYRQDPGQGLRLIYYSQIVNDFQKGDIAEGYSVSREKKESFPLTVTSAQKNPTAFYLCASSGGGGSQETQYFGPGTRLLVL.

The chain combines TRBV6-5 with TRBJ1-4, with D perhaps matching TRBD1 (5 bases). The V and J ends lost 2 bases and 7 bases respectively, with 8 bases between them. The V gene's germline CDR1 is MNHEY and CDR2 SVGAGI. The CDR3 is 13 residues long. The DNA for the CDR3 is TGTGCCAGCAGTTACAACAGGTTTGAAAAACTGTTTTTT. It translates to CASSYNRFEKLFF.

V and J are TRBV21-1 and TRBJ2-3; TRBD2 reflects the table's D call only, with no check against the DNA. TRBV21-1 is assigned pseudogene status. The CDR3 is 18 residues long. CDR3 region: CASSKVWRGLVGTDTQYF. CDR3 in DNA: TGTGCCAGCAGCAAAGTTTGGAGGGGACTAGTTGGCACAGATACGCAGTATTTT.

This sequence joins TRBV6-5 and TRBJ2-5; the D gene could be TRBD1 or TRBD2 (5 bases each). The CDR3 loop spans 15 amino acids. Looked up from germline, CDR1 is MNHEY and CDR2 is SVGAGI. The V end lost 1 base, the J end lost 2 bases, and 11 bases lay between the germline ends. This chain's CDR3 is CASSYFRGYQETQYF. The CDR3 region has the DNA TGTGCCAGCAGTTACTTTCGGGGCTATCAAGAGACCCAGTACTTC.

This clone occurred once. The chain carries TRBV28 and TRBJ2-4, with D maybe TRBD2 (5 bases). The CDR3 runs 13 residues. V gave up 6 bases and J gave up 3 bases, with 9 bases separating them. The germline V gene has CDR1 MDHEN and CDR2 SYDVKM. Here the CDR3 reads CASRIGGKNIQYF. DNA for the CDR3: TGTGCCAGCAGGATTGGAGGCAAAAACATTCAGTACTTC.

The chain recombines TRBV7-8 with TRBJ1-5; D possibly corresponds to TRBD1 (6 bases). Trimming removed 5 bases at V and 8 bases at J, with 16 bases between. This CDR3 region has 14 residues. CDR1 and CDR2 from the germline V gene are SGHVS and FQNEAQ. This chain's CDR3 is CASSPVGTRKPQHF. CDR3 nucleotide sequence: TGTGCCAGCAGCCCAGTCGGGACACGTAAGCCCCAGCATTTT.

The V gene is TRBV15, the J gene TRBJ1-4; no clear D. The CDR3 extends over 13 amino acids. Germline CDR1 is LNHNV and CDR2 is YYDKDF (reference sequence). Between the trimmed V and J ends, which lost 2 bases and 3 bases, there was a span of 4 bases. CDR3 loop: CATSRYSNEKLFF. For the CDR3, the DNA is TGTGCCACCAGCAGATATTCTAATGAAAAACTGTTTTTT.

The gene calls are TRBV11-2 and TRBJ2-2, with D unclear. V dropped 5 bases and J dropped 2 bases, with 15 bases sitting between them. From germline, CDR1 is SGHAT and CDR2 FQNNGV. CDR3 length equals 16 residues. The CDR3 DNA is TGTGCCAGCAGCCCCCCCTCGGCGTCTAACACCGGGGAGCTGTTTTTT. It codes for CASSPPSASNTGELFF.

DNA of the CDR3: TGCGCCAGCAGCTACCCTCGGACAGGTGGGAGGGAGCTGTTTTTT. Protein product: CASSYPRTGGRELFF. J is TRBJ2-2 and V is TRBV5-1; 7 nucleotides agree with TRBD1. The CDR3 runs 15 residues. The J segment lost 9 bases and the V segment lost 3 bases, leaving 11 bases of the junction unmatched. The V gene's germline CDR1 is SGHRS and CDR2 YFSETQ. The whole variable domain, filled in from reference TRBV5-1 and TRBJ2-2, reads KAGVTQTPRYLIKTRGQQVTLSCSPISGHRSVSWYQQTPGQGLQFLFEYFSETQRNKGNFPGRFSGRQFSNSRSEMNVSTLELGDSALYLCASSYPRTGGRELFFGEGSRLTVL.

The chain has TRBV11-2 and TRBJ1-2; D not resolved. Germline loops: CDR1 SGHAT, CDR2 FQNNGV. The CDR3 has 14 amino acids. Trimming shortened V by 7 bases and J by 7 bases, and 19 bases separated the two germline ends. The CDR3 protein is CASTVSLELAGYTF. The CDR3 nucleotides read TGTGCCAGCACCGTATCTCTTGAGCTGGCTGGCTACACCTTC.

This clone was observed a handful of times. CDR3 in DNA: TGTGCCAGCAGCTTCGACAGGGAAACCTACGAGCAGTACGTC. Amino acids: CASSFDRETYEQYV. V is TRBV5-5 and J is TRBJ2-7; 7 nucleotides line up with TRBD1. This CDR3 has 14 residues. Germline CDR1 reads SGHKS; CDR2 reads YYEKEE (reference sequence). V trimming: 2 bases; J trimming: 2 bases; junction bases outside the gene matches: 4.

The chain links TRBV13 to TRBJ1-2; D call uncertain. CDR1 is PRHDT, CDR2 FYEKMQ, per germline (reference sequence). CDR3 length equals 13 residues. Trimming removed 5 bases from V and 7 bases from J, with 14 bases in between. The CDR3 nucleotides read TGTGCCAGCAGCCGGACCTCGGTGGGTGGCTACACCTTC. Translated, it gives CASSRTSVGGYTF. Complete variable domain (other parts from reference TRBV13 and TRBJ1-2): AAGVIQSPRHLIKEKRETATLKCYPIPRHDTVYWYQQGPGQDPQFLISFYEKMQSDKGSIPDRFSAQQFSDYHSELNMSSLELGDSALYFCASSRTSVGGYTFGSGTRLTVV.

This chain uses TRBV5-1 with TRBJ2-5; the D gene is possibly TRBD2 (6 bases). CDR1 is SGHRS, CDR2 YFSETQ, per germline. V lost 5 bases to trimming and J lost 5 bases, with 16 bases between them. The CDR3 spans 14 residues. The chain's CDR3 is CASSQGAAGETQYF. CDR3 bases: TGCGCCAGCAGTCAGGGTGCGGCGGGGGAGACCCAGTACTTC.

V and J are TRBV6-1 and TRBJ1-1; TRBD1 might be the D (5 bases). V was cut by 1 base and J by 3 bases, with 15 bases left in between. The CDR3 has 16 amino acids. Germline loops: CDR1 MNHNS, CDR2 SASEGT. The CDR3 region has the DNA TGTGCCAGCAGTGAAGGAGGTTATCTCAGGGACACTGAAGCTTTCTTT. Protein sequence: CASSEGGYLRDTEAFF.

This clone came up a few times. The gene calls are TRBV7-9 and TRBJ1-2; 8 positions match TRBD1. Germline assignment: CDR1 SEHNR and CDR2 FQNEAQ (reference sequence). There are 14 residues in the CDR3. Trimming removed 2 bases from V and 8 bases from J; junction bases left unmatched: 7. This CDR3 is CASSLQGASGGYTF. The CDR3 DNA is TGTGCCAGCAGCTTACAGGGGGCTTCGGGGGGCTACACCTTC.

CDR3: CASSLEQGGYGYTF. DNA for the CDR3: TGCGCCAGCAGCTTGGAACAGGGAGGCTATGGCTACACCTTC. The chain carries TRBV5-1 and TRBJ1-2; tentatively, D is TRBD1 (6 bases). Germline values: CDR1 SGHRS, CDR2 YFSETQ. This CDR3 has 14 amino acids. V lost 0 bases, J lost 4 bases, and 10 bases lay in between.

For the CDR3, the DNA is TGTGCCAGCAGGGGGGACAGGGGATCACCCCTCCACTTT. Its protein is CASRGDRGSPLHF. This chain connects TRBV2 to TRBJ1-6, with 10 bases lining up with TRBD1. CDR3 length equals 13 residues. Unmatched junction bases numbered 3, after V lost 6 bases and J lost 10 bases. The germline V gene has CDR1 SNHLY and CDR2 FYNNEI.

V and J are TRBV2 and TRBJ2-2, with D possibly matching TRBD1 (6 bases). CDR3 size: 15 residues. Germline V gene data show CDR1 as SNHLY and CDR2 as FYNNEI. The V end lost 1 base, the J end lost 6 bases, and 12 bases lay between the germline ends. The CDR3 nucleotides read TGTGCCAGCAGTGAAGACAGGGTTTGGGCCGGGGAGCTGTTTTTT. This gives the protein CASSEDRVWAGELFF.